The rows below give T cell receptor beta chains drawn from one sample of a study of blood T cells in healthy people across ages. TCRdb re-called the 5' RACE reads with MiXCR, one entry per CDR3 protein. The sample contains 700,000 to 950,000 distinct CDR3 sequences, 35% to 45% of which appear only once. The sample comprised blood. These receptors all come from a woman aged 55-70 years in good health. Both conserved end residues are part of each CDR3. A D gene is named only where the DNA matches it firmly. Clone size, where shown, is once, few, many, or a class for clones that have expanded.

TGCAGCGTTGAGGGGAGTAGCGGGGGGGCCGCCTACAATGAGCAGTTCTTC,CSVEGSSGGAAYNEQFF,TRBV29-1,TRBJ2-1,few,TRBD2
TGTGCCAGCAGCGTAGCTACTGTGCTCCCGGAGGGTACGCAGTATTTT,CASSVATVLPEGTQYF,TRBV9,TRBJ2-3,NA,NA
TGTGCCAGCAGCTTAGGGGACAGGGGACACTATGGCTACACCTTC,CASSLGDRGHYGYTF,TRBV7-9,TRBJ1-2,NA,TRBD1
TGCAGTGCTGACAGGGGCAGCACAGATACGCAGTATTTT,CSADRGSTDTQYF,TRBV20-1,TRBJ2-3,NA,TRBD1
TGTGCCAGCAGCTTAATGGGACTAGCGGGAGATACGCAGTATTTT,CASSLMGLAGDTQYF,TRBV7-3,TRBJ2-3,NA,TRBD2
TGTGCCAGCAGTTTTGCCTCCGAGGGCTCAGGGCTCGGTGAAAAACTGTTTTTT,CASSFASEGSGLGEKLFF,TRBV12-3/TRBV12-4,TRBJ1-4,NA,NA
TGCAGTGCTGGAGTCACTAGCGGCACAGATACGCAGTATTTT,CSAGVTSGTDTQYF,TRBV20-1,TRBJ2-3,NA,TRBD2
TGCAGTGCTCGGGGGACTAGCGGGAGTGAGCAGTACTTC,CSARGTSGSEQYF,TRBV20-1,TRBJ2-7,NA,TRBD2
TGTGCCAGCAGCTCCTACAGGGGGAAGCAAGAGACCCAGTACTTC,CASSSYRGKQETQYF,TRBV11-2,TRBJ2-5,NA,TRBD1
TGTGCCTGGAGTGTTAACACCGGGACTAGCATTGAGCAGTTCTTC,CAWSVNTGTSIEQFF,TRBV30,TRBJ2-1,NA,TRBD2
TGCAGTGCTAGAGATCTCGGGTTAGGTTCAACAGATACGCAGTATTTT,CSARDLGLGSTDTQYF,TRBV20-1,TRBJ2-3,few,NA
TGTGCCAGTAGCTCCGGAGATCCATACTCTGGGGCCAACGTCCTGACTTTC,CASSSGDPYSGANVLTF,TRBV7-9,TRBJ2-6,NA,NA
TGCAGCGCGGGACAGGGTTGGGACGAGCAGTACTTC,CSAGQGWDEQYF,TRBV29-1,TRBJ2-7,NA,TRBD1
TGCAGTGGGCTCGAGGGGACTGGGGCCAACGTCCTGACTTTC,CSGLEGTGANVLTF,TRBV20-1,TRBJ2-6,few,NA
TGTGCCAGCAGCTTGGAATCGGTGCCCCAGGAAGCTTTCTTT,CASSLESVPQEAFF,TRBV5-5,TRBJ1-1,once,NA
TGTGCCAGCAGTCCCCGGCCTGGGGGACTATTCACAGATACGCAGTATTTT,CASSPRPGGLFTDTQYF,TRBV12-3/TRBV12-4,TRBJ2-3,many,TRBD2
TGTGCCAGCAGCTTAAATGGCTACACAGATACGCAGTATTTT,CASSLNGYTDTQYF,TRBV7-3,TRBJ2-3,NA,NA
TGTGCCAGCAGTACGGACAGGAGCTATGGCTACACCTTC,CASSTDRSYGYTF,TRBV6-5,TRBJ1-2,NA,TRBD1
TGTGCCACCAGTGATTCCCGCAGCGGGCATTACGAGCAGTACTTC,CATSDSRSGHYEQYF,TRBV24-1,TRBJ2-7,NA,NA
TGTGCCAGCAGAGTGCAGGGTGTCGGCTACACCTTC,CASRVQGVGYTF,TRBV12-3/TRBV12-4,TRBJ1-2,NA,NA
TGCAGTGCTAGAGATGGGGGACATGTAACTGAAGCTTTCTTT,CSARDGGHVTEAFF,TRBV20-1,TRBJ1-1,many,NA
TGTGCCATCAGTGATTCGGTAGGGGATGTGTTCTTC,CAISDSVGDVFF,TRBV10-3,TRBJ2-1,NA,NA
TGCAGTGCTAGTACAGGCTTAGATGGCTACACCTTC,CSASTGLDGYTF,TRBV20-1,TRBJ1-2,NA,NA
TGTGCCATCAGTGTGGACATCAAGGATCAGCCCCAGCATTTT,CAISVDIKDQPQHF,TRBV10-3,TRBJ1-5,few,NA
TGCGCCAGCAGCTTGGTCAGGGGGAACACTGAAGCTTTCTTT,CASSLVRGNTEAFF,TRBV5-1,TRBJ1-1,NA,NA
TGTGCCAGCAGTTCTAGCGGGGGGGCCTGGGGTGAGCAGTTCTTC,CASSSSGGAWGEQFF,TRBV28,TRBJ2-1,NA,TRBD2
TGTGCCAGCAGCTTACGGAGAGGGATGGGGCAAGAGACCCAGTACTTC,CASSLRRGMGQETQYF,TRBV7-9,TRBJ2-5,few,NA
TGTGCCGGCAGCCTTTGGCCACCCCGGGCGACTAATGAAAAACTGTTTTTT,CAGSLWPPRATNEKLFF,TRBV12-3/TRBV12-4,TRBJ1-4,once,NA
TGCGCCAGCAGTGAGCCCCGACAGCCCTATGGCTACACCTTC,CASSEPRQPYGYTF,TRBV10-1,TRBJ1-2,NA,NA
TGTGCCAGCAGCAAAGGGGGTCGAGCGTCCTACAATGAGCAGTTCTTC,CASSKGGRASYNEQFF,TRBV9,TRBJ2-1,NA,NA
TGCAGTGCTAGAGAGGCGGGAGGGCGGGCTACGCAGTATTTT,CSAREAGGRATQYF,TRBV20-1,TRBJ2-3,NA,TRBD2
TGTGCCAGCAGCAAAAGAGACAGCAGCAATCAGCCCCAGCATTTT,CASSKRDSSNQPQHF,TRBV28,TRBJ1-5,NA,NA
TGTGCCACCAGTGATTTTTTAACTAGCGGGACCGGCGATGAGCAGTTCTTC,CATSDFLTSGTGDEQFF,TRBV24-1,TRBJ2-1,few,TRBD2
TGCAGTGCTCGGGGACGAGCGGGAGGGTACGAGCAGTACTTC,CSARGRAGGYEQYF,TRBV20-1,TRBJ2-7,NA,TRBD2
TGTGCCAGCAGTTTAAGGGGGGCTGGGGCCAACGTCCTGACTTTC,CASSLRGAGANVLTF,TRBV3-1,TRBJ2-6,many,NA
TGTGCCAGCAGATTTAGCGGGACAATCCAAGAGACCCAGTACTTC,CASRFSGTIQETQYF,TRBV6-2/TRBV6-3,TRBJ2-5,many,TRBD2
TGTGCCAGCAGTTTAAGGCCTGACGGTGGCTACACCTTC,CASSLRPDGGYTF,TRBV12-3/TRBV12-4,TRBJ1-2,NA,NA
TGCAGTGCTTACAGAGAAAATCAGCCCCAGCATTTT,CSAYRENQPQHF,TRBV20-1,TRBJ1-5,few,NA
TGTGCCAGCAGCGCGGCGAGAAGCGGGAGTCGAAACGAGCAGTACTTC,CASSAARSGSRNEQYF,TRBV7-6,TRBJ2-7,few,TRBD2
TGCAGTGCTTTTCGGGACAGAGGGTACGAGCAGTACTTC,CSAFRDRGYEQYF,TRBV20-1,TRBJ2-7,many,TRBD1
TGCAGTGCTGCGGACAGGGTAATTCTCAATGAGCAGTTCTTC,CSAADRVILNEQFF,TRBV20-1,TRBJ2-1,few,TRBD1
TGTGCCAGCAGCCAAGACAGCATAGGCTGGGGGCAGTTCTTC,CASSQDSIGWGQFF,TRBV3-1,TRBJ2-1,NA,NA
TGTGCCAGCAGTTACCAACCAGACTTATCTAATGAGCAGTACTTC,CASSYQPDLSNEQYF,TRBV6-6,TRBJ2-5,NA,NA
TGCAGTGCTTTTCGAACTAGCGGGGTTTTCACAGATACGCAGTATTTT,CSAFRTSGVFTDTQYF,TRBV20-1,TRBJ2-3,NA,TRBD2
TGCAGCGTGACGACTAGCGGGAGTTTCTACGAGCAGTACTTC,CSVTTSGSFYEQYF,TRBV29-1,TRBJ2-7,NA,TRBD2
TGTGCCAGCAGCTTTGCAGGGGCCGGAGAGACCCAGTACTTC,CASSFAGAGETQYF,TRBV7-3,TRBJ2-5,many,NA
TGCGCCAGCAGCTGGGACATCCTCTATGGCTACACCTTC,CASSWDILYGYTF,TRBV5-1,TRBJ1-2,NA,NA
TGCAGTGCTAAGACAGGGGTCCACTATGGCTACACCTTC,CSAKTGVHYGYTF,TRBV20-1,TRBJ1-2,few,TRBD1
TGTGCCAGCTCACCAGGGGCCGGGAATGAGCAGTTCTTC,CASSPGAGNEQFF,TRBV18,TRBJ2-1,NA,NA
TGCAGTGCTAGTCAGCGGGGAGTGTTCACAGATACGCAGTATTTT,CSASQRGVFTDTQYF,TRBV20-1,TRBJ2-3,NA,TRBD2
TGTGCCAGCAGTTCGGGAGCGGGGGGGTGGAATGAGCAGTTCTTC,CASSSGAGGWNEQFF,TRBV12-3/TRBV12-4,TRBJ2-1,few,TRBD2
TGTGCCAGCTCAACCCCTAGCGGGAGGACACAAGAGACCCAGTACTTC,CASSTPSGRTQETQYF,TRBV18,TRBJ2-5,NA,TRBD2
TGCGCCAGCAGCTTGAGCGACAGGAGCACAGATACGCAGTATTTT,CASSLSDRSTDTQYF,TRBV5-1,TRBJ2-3,NA,NA
TGCAGTGCTGGGCTTGGGACTAGCGGTGAGACCCAGTACTTC,CSAGLGTSGETQYF,TRBV20-1,TRBJ2-5,many,TRBD2